This entry lists 30 T cell receptor beta chains sequenced from one sample in a study of blood T cell repertoires in COVID-19. Measured with immunoSEQ multiplex PCR; TCRdb has only the in-frame clones, and not every one. The table lists 150,000 to 200,000 clones, 80% to 90% of them singletons, with around 12% in the top ten. Sequenced input: peripheral blood. The origin of the receptors is an elderly woman with COVID-19, enrolled during active disease.

A few counts support this clone. J is TRBJ2-7 and V is TRBV12-5; D gene ambiguous. Trimming cost V 8 bases and J 0 bases, with 11 bases left between them. The CDR3 extends over 13 amino acids. Germline V gene data show CDR1 as LGHNT and CDR2 as FRNRAP. Written as DNA, the CDR3 is TGTGCTAGTCCCCCAGGCTCCTCCTACGAGCAGTACTTC. Protein sequence: CASPPGSSYEQYF.

The chain employs TRBV5-1 and TRBJ1-1; 10 bases fit TRBD1. This CDR3 region has 13 residues. Trimming removed 0 bases from V and 11 bases from J; junction bases left unmatched: 4. CDR1 and CDR2 from the germline V gene are SGHRS and YFSETQ. CDR3 nucleotide sequence: TGCGCCAGCAGCTTGGCGTTGGACAGGGGGGCTTTCTTT. It encodes CASSLALDRGAFF.

The chain combines TRBV19 with TRBJ1-1; 8 nucleotides match TRBD1. CDR3 length equals 13 residues. Trimming took 7 bases from V and 9 from J; bases not matched to a gene: 10. Germline-derived CDR1 and CDR2 are LNHDA and SQIVND (reference sequence). CDR3 bases: TGTGCCAGTACCCTCGGACAGGGTGGGAAAGCTTTCTTT. Protein product: CASTLGQGGKAFF.

This clone has just one count. This chain connects TRBV9 to TRBJ2-3; 12 bases match TRBD2. CDR1 and CDR2 (germline): SGDLS, YYNGEE. The CDR3 runs to 17 residues. The trim removed 0 bases at V and 4 bases at J, leaving 6 bases unmatched. CDR3 sequence: CASSVASGRAAPDTQYF. The DNA of the CDR3 is TGTGCCAGCAGCGTAGCTAGCGGGAGGGCCGCACCAGATACGCAGTATTTT.

V gene TRBV12-3 or TRBV12-4 combines with J gene TRBJ2-7, with TRBD2 as a possible D gene (7 bases). The CDR3 length is 13 residues. V lost 3 bases, J lost 6 bases, and 12 bases lay in between. The CDR3 here is CASSFGGAGEQYF. CDR3 DNA: TGTGCCAGCAGTTTTGGGGGGGCAGGCGAGCAGTACTTC.

The chain links TRBV6-5 to TRBJ1-2, with 8 bases aligning to TRBD1. This CDR3 has 13 amino acids. Germline CDR1 reads MNHEY; CDR2 reads SVGAGI. The V and J ends lost 6 bases and 4 bases, in that order; junction bases with no gene match: 4. CDR3 sequence reads: CASRPDRVYGYTF. CDR3 bases: TGTGCCAGCAGACCGGACAGGGTCTATGGCTACACCTTC.

The V gene is TRBV7-9, the J gene TRBJ2-3; 12 bases agree with TRBD2. The CDR3 runs 17 residues. CDR1 SEHNR and CDR2 FQNEAQ come from the germline V gene (reference sequence). J lost 5 bases, V lost 4 bases, and 10 bases had no gene match. CDR3 protein: CASSYIGLAGQGDTQYF. CDR3 DNA sequence: TGTGCCAGCAGCTACATAGGACTAGCGGGGCAGGGAGATACGCAGTATTTT.

The chain employs TRBV3-1 (or the pseudogene TRBV3-2) and TRBJ2-1; D is perhaps TRBD2 (5 bases). This CDR3 spans 16 amino acids. Trimming took off 0 bases at V and 0 bases at J, with 9 bases between the two ends. Germline lookup yields CDR1 LGHDT and CDR2 YNNKEL (reference sequence). CDR3 in amino acids: CASSQDVGSSYNEQFF. The CDR3 bases are TGTGCCAGCAGCCAAGATGTAGGGAGCTCCTACAATGAGCAGTTCTTC.

The chain joins TRBV7-2 to TRBJ1-2; 8 bases are a match to TRBD1. J was trimmed by 2 bases and V by 5 bases; bases with no gene match: 7. The CDR3 runs 15 residues. Per germline, CDR1 SGHTA and CDR2 FQGNSA. CDR3 amino acids: CASSPDRDRNYGYTF. The DNA of the CDR3 is TGTGCCAGCAGCCCAGACCGGGACAGGAACTATGGCTACACCTTC.

V is TRBV7-8 and J is TRBJ2-7, with D maybe TRBD1 (5 bases). The CDR3 consists of 14 residues. V lost 5 bases and J lost 0, with 11 bases in between. Germline CDR1 is SGHVS and CDR2 is FQNEAQ. CDR3 nucleotides: TGTGCCAGCAGCCCCCGGCAGGGCTCCTACGAGCAGTACTTC. Its protein is CASSPRQGSYEQYF.

The chain recombines TRBV20-1 with TRBJ2-7; D is possibly TRBD2 (5 bases). The V end lost 4 bases, the J end lost 4 bases, and 8 bases lay between the germline ends. There are 11 residues in the CDR3. Germline CDR1 DFQATT, CDR2 SNEGSKA (reference sequence). The CDR3: CSAIRGYEQYF. CDR3 bases: TGCAGTGCTATTCGCGGGTACGAGCAGTACTTC.

There are a few counts of this clone. This chain links TRBV4-1 with TRBJ1-1; TRBD1 aligns across 8 bases. Germline V lookup: CDR1 MGHRA, CDR2 YSYEKL. The J segment lost 3 bases and the V segment lost 5 bases, leaving 2 bases of the junction unmatched. The length of the CDR3 is 13 residues. The CDR3 bases are TGCGCCAGCAGCGTACAGGGGGACACTGAAGCTTTCTTT. This translates into CASSVQGDTEAFF.

This clone was observed a few times. The chain employs TRBV4-3 and TRBJ1-2; TRBD1 matches 9 bases. Germline CDR1 is LGHNA and CDR2 is YSLEER. The CDR3 spans 19 residues. The V and J ends lost 0 bases and 3 bases, in that order; junction bases with no gene match: 14. The CDR3 bases are TGCGCCAGCAGCCAAGAAAAAGGGGGACAGGGAGGGACCCACTATGGCTACACCTTC. Translating it yields CASSQEKGGQGGTHYGYTF.

This clone was seen a handful of times. This chain uses TRBV18 with TRBJ1-1; 11 bases fit TRBD1. The CDR3 sequence is 13 residues long. The J segment lost 8 bases and the V segment lost 4 bases, leaving 3 bases of the junction unmatched. CDR1 is KGHSH and CDR2 is LQKENI in the germline V gene. This CDR3 reads CASSRDRGEEAFF. Written as DNA, the CDR3 is TGTGCCAGCTCACGGGACAGGGGGGAGGAAGCTTTCTTT. The full variable domain, completed using reference TRBV18 and TRBJ1-1, is NAGVMQNPRHLVRRRGQEARLRCSPMKGHSHVYWYRQLPEEGLKFMVYLQKENIIDESGMPKERFSAEFPKEGPSILRIQQVVRGDSAAYFCASSRDRGEEAFFGQGTRLTVV.

The rearrangement links TRBV7-9 to TRBJ2-5; the match to TRBD2 covers 13 bases. J lost 1 base, V lost 5 bases, and 1 base had no gene match. The germline V gene encodes CDR1 SEHNR and CDR2 FQNEAQ (reference sequence). This CDR3 region has 15 residues. As DNA, the CDR3 is TGTGCCAGCAGCGGGACTAGCGGGGCCCAAGAGACCCAGTACTTC. Protein sequence: CASSGTSGAQETQYF.

The chain links TRBV25-1 to TRBJ2-6; D not certain. From germline, CDR1 is MGHDK and CDR2 SYGVNS. V lost 1 base to trimming and J lost 0 bases, with 10 bases between them. This CDR3 spans 17 amino acids. The CDR3 spells CASSEFLTGSGANVLTF. The CDR3 DNA is TGTGCCAGCAGTGAATTTTTAACGGGCTCTGGGGCCAACGTCCTGACTTTC. Using reference TRBV25-1 and TRBJ2-6 for the parts outside the CDR3, the full variable domain is EADIYQTPRYLVIGTGKKITLECSQTMGHDKMYWYQQDPGMELHLIHYSYGVNSTEKGDLSSESTVSRIRTEHFPLTLESARPSHTSQYLCASSEFLTGSGANVLTFGAGSRLTVL.

This clone has just one count. V usage is TRBV5-4 and J usage is TRBJ1-4; D call uncertain. CDR3 length: 13 residues. Germline assignment: CDR1 SGHNT and CDR2 YYREEE (reference sequence). Trimming left V 4 bases short and J 5 bases short, with 9 bases between. DNA of the CDR3: TGTGCCAGCAGCCAATCAGGAAATGAAAAACTGTTTTTT. Translation gives CASSQSGNEKLFF.

The chain employs TRBV21-1 and TRBJ1-2. TRBV21-1 is flagged as a pseudogene. The CDR3 totals 16 residues. The chain's CDR3 is CASSSSLTAVNYGYTF. CDR3 DNA: TGTGCCAGCAGCTCCTCCCTAACGGCGGTGAACTATGGCTACACCTTC.

The gene calls are TRBV27 and TRBJ2-7, with D uncertain. The germline gives CDR1 MNHEY, CDR2 SMNVEV (reference sequence). CDR3 length: 13 amino acids. Trimming shortened V by 0 bases and J by 0 bases, and 3 bases separated the two germline ends. In DNA, the CDR3 is TGTGCCAGCAGTTTATCGGCCTCCTACGAGCAGTACTTC. This encodes CASSLSASYEQYF.

The genes are TRBV6-6 and TRBJ2-1; 9 bases map to TRBD2. Germline V CDR1 and CDR2: MNHNY, SVGAGI (reference sequence). This CDR3 comprises 15 residues. J gave up 6 bases and V 2 bases, and 5 bases lay outside the gene matches. CDR3 amino acids: CASSYRAGGPNEQFF. For the CDR3, the DNA is TGTGCCAGCAGTTACAGGGCGGGAGGGCCCAATGAGCAGTTCTTC.

The genes are TRBV7-6 and TRBJ1-6; 7 bases map to TRBD1. CDR1 and CDR2 from the germline V gene are SGHVS and FNYEAQ. CDR3 size: 15 residues. With V trimmed by 5 bases and J by 7 bases, 8 bases remained unmatched. CDR3 amino acids: CASSAMTGINSPLHF. The CDR3, as DNA: TGTGCCAGCAGCGCAATGACAGGGATCAATTCACCCCTCCACTTT.

This clone was detected a few times. The chain carries TRBV11-2 and TRBJ1-2; maybe TRBD1 (5 bases). Germline V gives CDR1 SGHAT, CDR2 FQNNGV. V was clipped by 1 base and J by 2 bases, with 11 bases between them. The CDR3 length is 15 residues. The CDR3 region has the DNA TGTGCCAGCAGCTTAGCCGACTCAGGGAACTATGGCTACACCTTC. It encodes CASSLADSGNYGYTF.

The chain combines TRBV21-1 with TRBJ2-5; the DNA was not compared with TRBD2, the D call given in the table. TRBV21-1 is flagged as a pseudogene. This CDR3 has 14 residues. Here the CDR3 reads CASSKVSQGGTQYF. In DNA form, the CDR3 reads TGTGCCAGCAGCAAAGTTAGTCAGGGAGGGACCCAGTACTTC.

This clone has a single count. Within the sample, other DNA sequences also encode this same CDR3. The chain employs TRBV2 and TRBJ2-5; TRBD1 aligns across 11 bases. This CDR3 has 14 residues. The junction had 2 bases not matched to a gene; V was cut back by 3 bases and J by 5 bases. Germline V gene data show CDR1 as SNHLY and CDR2 as FYNNEI. The CDR3 coding sequence is TGTGCCAGCAGTGAGGACAGGGGGCGCGAGACCCAGTACTTC. Its translation: CASSEDRGRETQYF.

In DNA form, the CDR3 reads TGCGCCAGCAGTTACGTAACAGCATCTAGCACAGATACGCAGTATTTT. This encodes CASSYVTASSTDTQYF. The chain is built from TRBV5-1 and TRBJ2-3; D not certain. The CDR3 consists of 16 residues. Trimming removed 5 bases at V and 0 bases at J, with 16 bases between. The germline CDR1 and CDR2 sequences are SGHRS and YFSETQ.

The chain joins TRBV19 to TRBJ1-6; 9 nucleotides agree with TRBD1. V shed 5 bases, J shed 10 bases, and the junction held 6 bases outside the gene matches. The CDR3 contains 14 residues. CDR1 is LNHDA, CDR2 SQIVND, per germline (reference sequence). The CDR3 nucleotides read TGTGCCAGTAGTTCGACAGGGGGGGAATCACCCCTCCACTTT. Protein: CASSSTGGESPLHF.

The chain carries TRBV7-2 and TRBJ1-6, with D possibly TRBD1 on 5 matching bases. Deletions cut 0 bases from V and 8 bases from J, with 11 bases between. Per the germline V gene, CDR1 is SGHTA and CDR2 is FQGNSA. This CDR3 has 15 residues. CDR3 in amino acids: CASSLASGGYSPLHF. CDR3 sequence (DNA): TGTGCCAGCAGCTTAGCGTCCGGGGGGTATTCACCCCTCCACTTT.

The chain links TRBV7-7 to TRBJ2-5; the match to TRBD2 covers 8 bases. Germline lookup yields CDR1 SSHAT and CDR2 FNYEAQ (reference sequence). V lost 5 bases to trimming and J lost 2 bases; unmatched junction nucleotides: 7. The CDR3 has 15 residues. The DNA for the CDR3 is TGTGCCAGCAGCCCCGGGACTAGGGGGCAAGAGACCCAGTACTTC. It translates to CASSPGTRGQETQYF.

The chain has TRBV2 and TRBJ2-7; TRBD1 matches 7 bases. J gave up 3 bases and V 5 bases, and 1 base lay outside the gene matches. The CDR3 consists of 12 residues. CDR1 and CDR2 from the germline V gene are SNHLY and FYNNEI. The CDR3 reads CASSRDSYEQYF. Written as DNA, the CDR3 is TGTGCCAGCAGTCGGGACAGCTACGAGCAGTACTTC.

There are a few counts of this clone. This chain links TRBV6-2 or TRBV6-3 with TRBJ1-2; 8 positions agree with TRBD1. V shed 5 bases and J 4 bases; nucleotides not matched to a gene: 3. The V gene's germline CDR1 is MNHEY and CDR2 SVGEGT. The CDR3 covers 13 residues. CDR3 DNA: TGTGCCAGCAGTAGGGACAGGTTCTATGGCTACACCTTC. It yields the protein CASSRDRFYGYTF.